A single sample is the source of the 11 T cell receptor beta chains below, sequenced in a study of graft-versus-host responses after intestinal transplantation. TCRdb keeps only in-frame clones here, not all; method: immunoSEQ multiplex PCR. The sample has tens of thousands of clones; approximately 94% are singletons. No cognate antigen is known for these TCRs. The material sequenced was unstimulated CD4+ T cells sorted from spleen or lymph node cells, taken before transplant. Every receptor here comes from a human donor who was the organ donor for an intestinal transplant.

The gene calls are TRBV5-1 and TRBJ2-3, with unresolved D. The length of the CDR3 is 14 residues. CDR1 and CDR2 from the germline V gene are SGHRS and YFSETQ. The V and J ends lost 0 bases and 4 bases respectively, with 9 bases between them. In DNA, the CDR3 is TGCGCCAGCAGCTTGGGGAAGGGCCCAGATACGCAGTATTTT. Protein product: CASSLGKGPDTQYF.

V usage is TRBV7-9 and J usage is TRBJ1-4, with D maybe TRBD1 (6 bases). The CDR3 has 17 residues. V shed 0 bases and J shed 5 bases, with 16 bases lying between them. Germline CDR1 is SEHNR and CDR2 is FQNEAQ (reference sequence). CDR3 sequence (DNA): TGTGCCAGCAGCTTAGCGGTCGTGAGGGGGGAGAATGAAAAACTGTTTTTT. Its protein product is CASSLAVVRGENEKLFF.

The rearrangement uses TRBV6-5 and TRBJ1-2, with 8 positions matching TRBD1. The V and J ends lost 6 bases and 4 bases, in that order; junction bases with no gene match: 4. CDR1 and CDR2 (germline): MNHEY, SVGAGI. This CDR3 is built from 13 residues. The CDR3 sequence is CASSWDRSYGYTF. CDR3 coding DNA: TGTGCCAGCAGCTGGGACAGGAGCTATGGCTACACCTTC.

The chain couples TRBV7-2 to TRBJ2-1; TRBD2 matches 10 bases. J gave up 8 bases and V 2 bases, and 6 bases lay outside the gene matches. The CDR3 has 15 residues. Looked up from germline, CDR1 is SGHTA and CDR2 is FQGNSA. CDR3 amino acids: CASSLISGGLDEQFF. The CDR3 DNA reads TGTGCCAGCAGCTTAATTAGCGGGGGGCTCGATGAGCAGTTCTTC.

The J gene is TRBJ2-5, the V gene TRBV28, with D perhaps TRBD2 (6 bases). Per germline, CDR1 MDHEN and CDR2 SYDVKM. The ends were cut back, 3 bases at V and 5 bases at J, with 16 bases in the middle. This CDR3 has 15 residues. CDR3 in amino acids: CASSFVRGYSETQYF. In nucleotides, the CDR3 is TGTGCCAGCAGTTTTGTACGGGGGTACTCGGAGACCCAGTACTTC.

The CDR3 DNA is TGCGCCAGCAGCTTGGTTCTAGCGGGGGGCAGCACAGATACGCAGTATTTT. It yields the protein CASSLVLAGGSTDTQYF. The chain uses TRBV5-1 and TRBJ2-3; 11 bases fit TRBD2. Trimming at V came to 0 bases and at J to 0 bases, leaving 3 bases not matched to a gene. Germline CDR1 is SGHRS and CDR2 is YFSETQ. The CDR3 is 17 residues long.

The chain joins TRBV28 to TRBJ2-5; the match to TRBD1 covers 8 bases. Per the germline V gene, CDR1 is MDHEN and CDR2 is SYDVKM. The ends lost 3 bases at V and 2 bases at J; junction bases unmatched: 8. The CDR3 has 16 amino acids. CDR3 sequence reads: CASSFATTGGQETQYF. The DNA for the CDR3 is TGTGCCAGCAGTTTCGCCACTACAGGGGGTCAAGAGACCCAGTACTTC.

This clone was counted a single time. The chain combines TRBV25-1 with TRBJ1-2; TRBD1 matches 8 bases. The CDR3 is 15 residues long. Trimming removed 2 bases from V and 8 bases from J; junction bases left unmatched: 10. The V gene's germline CDR1 is MGHDK and CDR2 SYGVNS. This chain's CDR3 is CASSEGDRHQGGYTF. CDR3 bases: TGTGCCAGCAGTGAAGGGGACAGGCATCAGGGGGGCTACACCTTC.

The rearrangement uses TRBV7-3 and TRBJ2-3; 11 bases line up with TRBD2. With V trimmed by 2 bases and J by 6 bases, 10 bases remained unmatched. This CDR3 has 17 residues. Germline loops: CDR1 SGHTA, CDR2 FQGTGA. DNA of the CDR3: TGTGCCAGCAGCTTAGCGGCTAGCGGGGGGCCCATGGATACGCAGTATTTT. Translation: CASSLAASGGPMDTQYF. Full variable domain (remainder filled in from reference TRBV7-3 and TRBJ2-3): GAGVSQTPSNKVTEKGKYVELRCDPISGHTALYWYRQSLGQGPEFLIYFQGTGAADDSGLPNDRFFAVRPEGSVSTLKIQRTERGDSAVYLCASSLAASGGPMDTQYFGPGTRLTVL.

About this clone: Sequence at one end of the junction differs from germline and may be a read error. This chain uses TRBV29-1 with TRBJ2-7; D unclear. This CDR3 has 12 residues. From germline, CDR1 is SQVTM and CDR2 ANQGSEA. The CDR3, as DNA: TGCAGCGTTCAAGACCTGGGCTCCGAGCAGTACTTC. This translates into CSVQDLGSEQYF.

The chain joins TRBV4-3 to TRBJ2-7, with no clear D. V was trimmed by 1 base and J by 4 bases, leaving 8 bases between them. In germline, CDR1 is LGHNA, CDR2 YSLEER. The CDR3 consists of 13 residues. The CDR3 sequence is CASSQASGYEQYF. CDR3 nucleotide sequence: TGCGCCAGCAGCCAAGCCTCCGGGTACGAGCAGTACTTC.